This T cell receptor beta chain was captured in a study of T cell responses to AZD1222 COVID-19 vaccine. As concerns this clone: Its specificity is unknown.

Generated by immunoSEQ multiplex PCR, the TCRdb table keeps only in-frame clones and is missing some. The table has some 100,000 clones, 80% to 90% seen once; the top ten hold less than 8.5%. Study results and limitations: Donor demographics were predominantly white British with a female majority; clonal diversity may be underestimated. Just a handful of AZD1222 recipients were seropositive at baseline. Regions left unmutated in variants are reportedly the target of nearly half of spike-specific TCRs. The study sampled repertoires only after the peak T cell response.

CDR1 LNHDA and CDR2 SQIVND come from the germline V gene (reference sequence). The germline V and J ends were trimmed by 7 bases and 0 bases, with 9 bases remaining between them. This CDR3 contains 14 residues. The receptor was derived from an adult who received the AZD1222 COVID-19 vaccine. J is TRBJ2-2 and V is TRBV19, with D uncertain. The sample consisted of peripheral blood, taken 28 days after the second AZD1222 dose. The CDR3 is CASKTYTNTGELFF. The CDR3 DNA is TGTGCCAGTAAAACCTACACGAACACCGGGGAGCTGTTTTTT. Looking up the rest from reference TRBV19 and TRBJ2-2 gives the full variable domain: DGGITQSPKYLFRKEGQNVTLSCEQNLNHDAMYWYRQDPGQGLRLIYYSQIVNDFQKGDIAEGYSVSREKKESFPLTVTSAQKNPTAFYLCASKTYTNTGELFFGEGSRLTVL.